A single sample is the source of the 25 T cell receptor beta chains below, sequenced in a study of technical replicates of blood from a handful of donors. This table comes from immunoSEQ multiplex PCR, and its TCRdb copy is limited to in-frame clones, with some not included. The profile shows 50,000 or so clones, more than 85% of them singletons. Sequencing used PBMCs. The receptor set was obtained from a human donor in good health. Some clones in this sample may be carry-over from other donors' samples.

This chain connects TRBV6-5 to TRBJ1-1; 7 nucleotides agree with TRBD1. The V segment lost 6 bases and the J segment 9 bases; nucleotides outside the gene matches: 7. Germline CDR1 and CDR2: MNHEY and SVGAGI. This CDR3 has 12 residues. CDR3 DNA sequence: TGTGCCAGCAGCACAGACAGGGCTAAAGCTTTCTTT. This encodes CASSTDRAKAFF.

This rearrangement joins TRBV6-4 to TRBJ2-1; TRBD1 might be the D (5 bases). Between the trimmed V and J ends, which lost 4 bases and 7 bases, there was a span of 11 bases. The CDR3 has 13 amino acids. CDR1 and CDR2 from the germline V gene are MRHNA and SNTAGT. CDR3 amino acids: CASSVTQGNEQFF. CDR3 nucleotide sequence: TGTGCCAGCAGTGTTACGCAGGGAAATGAGCAGTTCTTC.

The chain combines TRBV5-1 with TRBJ2-5; tentative D call: TRBD2 (6 bases). The CDR3 length is 13 residues. Trimming took 2 bases from V and 4 from J, leaving 9 bases between them. Germline assignment: CDR1 SGHRS and CDR2 YFSETQ. CDR3 in DNA: TGCGCCAGCAGCTTCGTGGGACTAGAGACCCAGTACTTC. Protein: CASSFVGLETQYF.

The chain employs TRBV29-1 and TRBJ1-2, with 7 bases lining up with TRBD1. CDR1 is SQVTM and CDR2 is ANQGSEA in the germline V gene. Germline trimming cut 7 bases from V and 8 bases from J; bases unmatched to any gene: 13. This CDR3 has 13 amino acids. CDR3 sequence: CSATTSTGIGYTF. Written as DNA, the CDR3 is TGCAGCGCTACAACATCGACAGGGATCGGCTACACCTTC.

The chain couples TRBV5-8 to TRBJ2-7; D gene unclear. In germline, CDR1 is SGHTS, CDR2 YDEGEE. The CDR3 consists of 13 residues. With 0 bases removed from V and 3 bases from J, the gap between germline ends came to 7 bases. In nucleotides, the CDR3 is TGTGCCAGCAGCTTGGACGTGAGCTACGAGCAGTACTTC. This gives the protein CASSLDVSYEQYF.

The chain recombines TRBV7-9 with TRBJ2-1; possibly TRBD2 for D (6 bases). The germline CDR1 and CDR2 sequences are SEHNR and FQNEAQ (reference sequence). The V and J ends lost 1 base and 6 bases respectively, with 13 bases between them. The CDR3 extends over 15 amino acids. CDR3 in DNA: TGTGCCAGCAGCTTAGTCTCGGGACTCACCAATGAGCAGTTCTTC. It translates to CASSLVSGLTNEQFF.

This rearrangement joins TRBV11-2 to TRBJ2-7, with D perhaps matching TRBD2 (5 bases). CDR3 length: 14 residues. In germline, CDR1 is SGHAT, CDR2 FQNNGV. V lost 0 bases and J 6 bases, leaving 12 bases between the germline ends. The CDR3 coding sequence is TGTGCCAGCAGCTTAGATGGGAGCGATGGCGAGCAGTACTTC. Protein: CASSLDGSDGEQYF.

This chain links TRBV4-2 with TRBJ2-5; 7 bases agree with TRBD1. After removal of 1 base from V and 4 bases from J, the junction contained 9 bases not matched to a gene. Germline V gene sequence: CDR1 LGHNA, CDR2 YNFKEQ. The CDR3 extends over 16 amino acids. The CDR3 coding sequence is TGTGCCAGCAGCCAAGGAGGGGTAGGGGGCGTAGAGACCCAGTACTTC. Amino acid sequence: CASSQGGVGGVETQYF.

This chain uses TRBV5-8 with TRBJ1-2, with D perhaps matching TRBD1 (6 bases). Germline CDR1 reads SGHTS; CDR2 reads YDEGEE. The CDR3 loop spans 13 amino acids. Trimming stripped 6 bases from V and 6 bases from J, with 15 bases between. CDR3 bases: TGTGCCAGCACCTTTGGGGGGGCGGATGGCTACACCTTC. This encodes CASTFGGADGYTF.

V gene TRBV4-3 combines with J gene TRBJ2-7, with a tentative D call TRBD1 (6 bases). V was pared by 4 bases and J by 1 base, with 14 bases between. CDR1 is LGHNA and CDR2 is YSLEER in the germline V gene. The CDR3 covers 15 residues. The DNA for the CDR3 is TGCGCCAGCAGCCTTGACCGGGACACATCCTACGAGCAGTACTTC. Amino acid sequence: CASSLDRDTSYEQYF.

The chain employs TRBV13 and TRBJ2-7; 9 nucleotides line up with TRBD2. CDR3 length: 14 amino acids. Trimming at V came to 3 bases and at J to 4 bases, leaving 4 bases not matched to a gene. CDR1 PRHDT and CDR2 FYEKMQ come from the germline V gene (reference sequence). The CDR3 bases are TGTGCCAGCAGCTTTGGCGGGGGGGCGTACGAGCAGTACTTC. Protein product: CASSFGGGAYEQYF.

The chain links TRBV9 to TRBJ2-3, with 9 bases identical to TRBD1. Trimming at V came to 3 bases and at J to 1 base, leaving 6 bases not matched to a gene. This CDR3 contains 16 residues. Germline CDR1 is SGDLS and CDR2 is YYNGEE. The chain's CDR3 is CASSAEGQGRTDTQYF. CDR3 in DNA: TGTGCCAGCAGCGCGGAAGGACAGGGGCGCACAGATACGCAGTATTTT.

This sequence joins TRBV29-1 and TRBJ1-2; D remains unclear. This CDR3 comprises 13 residues. In germline, CDR1 is SQVTM, CDR2 ANQGSEA. Trimming removed 6 bases at V and 4 bases at J, with 15 bases between. CDR3 in DNA: TGCAGCGTCGGACCAGAGGGTTCCTATGGCTACACCTTC. Protein product: CSVGPEGSYGYTF. Filled out from reference TRBV29-1 and TRBJ1-2, the complete variable domain reads SAVISQKPSRDICQRGTSLTIQCQVDSQVTMMFWYRQQPGQSLTLIATANQGSEATYESGFVIDKFPISRPNLTFSTLTVSNMSPEDSSIYLCSVGPEGSYGYTFGSGTRLTVV.

V usage is TRBV6-5 and J usage is TRBJ2-7; possibly TRBD2 for D (5 bases). The CDR3 extends over 14 amino acids. V was clipped by 2 bases and J by 5 bases, with 13 bases between them. Germline-derived CDR1 and CDR2 are MNHEY and SVGAGI. CDR3 sequence (DNA): TGTGCCAGCAGTTACCCCGGGAAGGTAAACGAGCAGTACTTC. Protein sequence: CASSYPGKVNEQYF.

This chain connects TRBV5-1 to TRBJ2-7, with D tentatively TRBD1 (6 bases). V gave up 4 bases and J gave up 2 bases, with 16 bases separating them. CDR3 length: 15 amino acids. CDR1 and CDR2 from the germline V gene are SGHRS and YFSETQ. CDR3 nucleotide sequence: TGCGCCAGCAGCATTTCAGGGGTAGGGACCTACGAGCAGTACTTC. Translated, it gives CASSISGVGTYEQYF.

This rearrangement joins TRBV18 to TRBJ2-7; 9 positions match TRBD1. In germline, CDR1 is KGHSH, CDR2 LQKENI. This CDR3 region has 14 residues. The V gene end was trimmed by 4 bases and the J gene end by 5 bases; junction bases not matched to a gene: 6. The CDR3 is CASSQNRGQDEQYF. In DNA form, the CDR3 reads TGTGCCAGCTCACAGAACAGGGGGCAAGACGAGCAGTACTTC. The variable domain in full, completed from reference TRBV18 and TRBJ2-7, reads NAGVMQNPRHLVRRRGQEARLRCSPMKGHSHVYWYRQLPEEGLKFMVYLQKENIIDESGMPKERFSAEFPKEGPSILRIQQVVRGDSAAYFCASSQNRGQDEQYFGPGTRLTVT.

V and J are TRBV6-5 and TRBJ1-1, with a weak D call TRBD1 (5 bases). The CDR3 extends over 13 amino acids. The V end was cut by 11 bases, the J end by 4 bases, with 17 bases between. The V gene's germline CDR1 is MNHEY and CDR2 SVGAGI. The CDR3 DNA reads TGTGCCGCTAGGAGGGCCGGGGGCACTGAAGCTTTCTTT. It specifies CAARRAGGTEAFF.

J is TRBJ2-3 and V is TRBV7-2; TRBD2 aligns across 14 bases. Germline trimming cut 5 bases from V and 6 bases from J; bases unmatched to any gene: 7. CDR3 size: 16 residues. CDR1 and CDR2 from the germline V gene are SGHTA and FQGNSA. The CDR3 here is CASSDGTSGRGDTQYF. The CDR3 bases are TGTGCCAGCAGCGATGGGACTAGCGGGAGAGGGGATACGCAGTATTTT.

The chain employs TRBV7-9 and TRBJ1-1, with 7 bases matching TRBD1. This CDR3 has 13 amino acids. The J segment lost 2 bases and the V segment lost 5 bases, leaving 2 bases of the junction unmatched. Germline CDR1 is SEHNR and CDR2 is FQNEAQ (reference sequence). The CDR3 nucleotides are TGTGCCAGCAGCCGGGACAGCAACACTGAAGCTTTCTTT. This gives the protein CASSRDSNTEAFF.

V usage is TRBV4-3 and J usage is TRBJ2-7; D may be TRBD1 (5 bases). From germline, CDR1 is LGHNA and CDR2 YSLEER. This CDR3 is built from 15 residues. The V end was cut by 1 base, the J end by 2 bases, with 12 bases between. The CDR3 is CASSQGIRGTYEQYF. CDR3 sequence (DNA): TGCGCCAGCAGCCAAGGAATTAGGGGAACCTACGAGCAGTACTTC.

The rearrangement uses TRBV7-3 and TRBJ2-1, with D maybe TRBD1 (6 bases). The CDR3 contains 15 residues. Germline loops: CDR1 SGHTA, CDR2 FQGTGA. V was trimmed by 5 bases and J by 4 bases, leaving 15 bases between them. The DNA of the CDR3 is TGTGCCAGCAGCAATTATGGGACATCTTACAATGAGCAGTTCTTC. Encoded protein: CASSNYGTSYNEQFF.

The CDR3 sequence: CASSLFGGLEGNTIYF. The CDR3 nucleotides read TGTGCCAGCAGCTTATTTGGGGGCCTCGAGGGAAACACCATATATTTT. The V call is TRBV4-2, the J call TRBJ1-3, with TRBD1 as a possible D gene (6 bases). The CDR3 length is 16 residues. V was pared by 5 bases and J by 4 bases, with 18 bases between. Germline V gene lookup returns CDR1 LGHNA and CDR2 YNFKEQ.

The chain has TRBV11-2 and TRBJ2-1, with D possibly being TRBD1 (5 bases). V lost 5 bases to trimming and J lost 7 bases, with 18 bases between them. CDR1 is SGHAT, CDR2 FQNNGV, per germline. This CDR3 contains 15 residues. CDR3: CASSRGAGYSNEQFF. The CDR3 DNA reads as TGTGCCAGCAGCCGAGGCGCAGGGTACAGTAATGAGCAGTTCTTC.

The rearrangement links TRBV29-1 to TRBJ2-2; 13 bases agree with TRBD2. The length of the CDR3 is 15 residues. The J segment lost 7 bases and the V segment lost 4 bases, leaving 6 bases of the junction unmatched. Germline CDR1 is SQVTM and CDR2 is ANQGSEA. CDR3 residues: CSVATLAGGVGELFF. DNA for the CDR3: TGCAGCGTTGCTACACTAGCGGGAGGGGTCGGGGAGCTGTTTTTT.

The chain carries TRBV30 and TRBJ1-2; 11 bases agree with TRBD1. Germline trimming cut 5 bases from V and 6 bases from J; bases unmatched to any gene: 8. The germline V gene has CDR1 GTSNPN and CDR2 SVGIG (reference sequence). The CDR3 runs to 14 residues. DNA of the CDR3: TGTGCCTGGGGGACAGGGGGTTCTGGAGATGGCTACACCTTC. As protein: CAWGTGGSGDGYTF.